This T cell receptor beta chain was observed in a study of precursors of human CD4 cytotoxic T cells (dated by TCRdb to between 2017 and 2018). Broadly, across the study: In total, 14 donors contributed CD4+ memory subsets to the bulk TCR-seq analysis. Sequences for both the TCRalpha and TCRbeta chains came out of the TCR-seq analysis of 14 donors (table S7).

From a lookup of the germline V gene (reference sequence), CDR1 and CDR2 are MNHEY and SMNVEV. The trim is 5 bases for V and 0 bases for J, with a gap of 13 bases between the germline ends. The CDR3, cysteine through phenylalanine, is 15 amino acids long. This entry keeps only the CDR3 DNA: 45 bases, framed from base 1. To test for a precursor-effector relationship among CD4 cytotoxic T cells, four sorted CD4+ memory subsets (TCM, TEM, IL-7Rhigh TEMRA, IL-7R- TEMRA) underwent bulk UMI-based TCR sequencing. The cells came from peripheral blood mononuclear cells that had been isolated from human blood. This clonotype is large (0.1 to 1%) in terms of sample share. Its antigen specificity is not known. Within one base of it there is no much larger clone, and no base qualities were kept. Instrument on record: Illumina MiSeq. In the paper's pipeline: The Shannon-Wiener index, calculated in VDJtools, was used to measure repertoire diversity. TCRbeta clonotypes with a clonotype frequency of at least 3 were defined as expanded. TCRdb ran its own pipeline on the public reads, namely fastp trimming at Q25 and MiXCR clone calling, and kept in-frame beta chains. Each CDR3 protein gets just one entry, which takes the most common genes and DNA from the rows behind it. For this entry, the V and J calls and clone size follow TCRdb and not the study's own pipeline. This sample lists approximately 250 distinct CDR3 sequences; 15% to 19% were detected once. The ten largest clones represent about 48% of the sample.

The investigation overall reported the following: Expanded effector clonotypes accounted for a larger share of IL-7Rhigh TEMRA clonotypes than of TEM or TCM clonotypes. Some bulk TCR-seq comparisons included only 13 of the 14 donors, suggesting not every subset was available for every donor. According to the authors, a human observational design cannot definitively establish the direction of differentiation between precursor and effector cells. IL-7Rhigh and IL-7R- TEMRA subsets showed more restricted TCR repertoires, with lower diversity and more expanded clonotypes, than TCM and TEM subsets.

The chain uses TRBV27 and TRBJ1-1; the D gene is perhaps TRBD1, on 5 matching bases. Material: memory CD4+ T cells from blood (PBMCs). This receptor was identified in a human donor in good health. The CDR3 here reads CASSDGARLNTEAFF. The nucleotide sequence is TGTGCCAGCAGTGATGGGGCGAGACTGAACACTGAAGCTTTCTTT.